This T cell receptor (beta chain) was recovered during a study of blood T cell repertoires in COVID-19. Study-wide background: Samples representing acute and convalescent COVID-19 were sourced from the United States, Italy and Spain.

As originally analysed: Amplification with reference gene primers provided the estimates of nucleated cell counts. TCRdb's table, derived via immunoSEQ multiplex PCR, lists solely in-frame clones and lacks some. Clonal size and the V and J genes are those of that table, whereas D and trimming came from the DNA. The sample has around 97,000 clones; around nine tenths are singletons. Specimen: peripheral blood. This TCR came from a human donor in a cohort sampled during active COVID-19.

The CDR3 region is CASSYRGLGNSPLHF. CDR3 sequence (DNA): TGTGCCAGCAGTTACAGGGGCCTGGGGAATTCACCCCTCCACTTT. V and J are TRBV6-5 and TRBJ1-6; D possibly corresponds to TRBD1 (5 bases). The CDR3 spans 15 residues. V lost 2 bases and J lost 7, with 12 bases in between. Per germline, CDR1 MNHEY and CDR2 SVGAGI.